Below are 25 T cell receptor beta chains sequenced from a single sample in a study of blood T cell repertoires in COVID-19. Profiling relied on immunoSEQ multiplex PCR, and the TCRdb table lists in-frame clones only, not all of them. This sample carries tens of thousands of clones, around 87% of them seen once, and the ten largest clones take 15% to 20%. The sequenced sample was peripheral blood. The receptors originated from a man in his forties with COVID-19, enrolled during active disease.

The chain recombines TRBV28 with TRBJ2-7; 12 nucleotides agree with TRBD1. The CDR3 consists of 14 residues. The junction had 7 bases not matched to a gene; V was cut back by 7 bases and J by 6 bases. CDR1 MDHEN and CDR2 SYDVKM come from the germline V gene. CDR3 coding DNA: TGTGCCAGCACCCCCGGGACAGGGGGCATCGAGCAGTACTTC. This gives the protein CASTPGTGGIEQYF.

The chain combines TRBV30 with TRBJ2-2; unclear D gene. This CDR3 comprises 15 residues. V was clipped by 2 bases and J by 2 bases, with 12 bases between them. CDR1 is GTSNPN and CDR2 is SVGIG in the germline V gene (reference sequence). CDR3 sequence (DNA): TGTGCCTGGAGTCTCGGAACAGCCAACACCGGGGAGCTGTTTTTT. Amino acid sequence: CAWSLGTANTGELFF.

This rearrangement joins TRBV6-5 to TRBJ2-3; 9 bases line up with TRBD1. V lost 4 bases and J lost 0; bases outside the gene matches: 2. The CDR3 covers 15 residues. The germline V gene encodes CDR1 MNHEY and CDR2 SVGAGI. Written as DNA, the CDR3 is TGTGCCAGCAGTTTTGGGACAGGGAGCACAGATACGCAGTATTTT. Amino acid sequence: CASSFGTGSTDTQYF.

This clone was seen only a few times. The CDR3 here is CASRPLDVVSGNTIYF. The CDR3 coding sequence is TGTGCCAGCAGACCGTTAGATGTAGTCTCTGGAAACACCATATATTTT. The chain combines TRBV2 with TRBJ1-3; D call uncertain. In germline, CDR1 is SNHLY, CDR2 FYNNEI. Trimming removed 6 bases at V and 0 bases at J, with 15 bases between. The CDR3 has 16 residues. The complete variable domain, with remaining parts taken from reference TRBV2 and TRBJ1-3, reads EPEVTQTPSHQVTQMGQEVILRCVPISNHLYFYWYRQILGQKVEFLVSFYNNEISEKSEIFDDQFSVERPDGSNFTLKIRSTKLEDSAMYFCASRPLDVVSGNTIYFGEGSWLTVV.

Here the CDR3 reads CASSFDGISYGYTF. CDR3 nucleotides: TGTGCCAGCAGTTTCGACGGGATTTCGTATGGCTACACCTTC. The chain joins TRBV7-9 to TRBJ1-2; D gene ambiguous. This CDR3 is 14 amino acids long. CDR1 SEHNR and CDR2 FQNEAQ come from the germline V gene (reference sequence). The ends were cut back, 6 bases at V and 5 bases at J, with 16 bases in the middle.

The chain employs TRBV7-2 and TRBJ1-3; no clear D gene. The length of the CDR3 is 16 residues. Germline CDR1 SGHTA, CDR2 FQGNSA. V dropped 5 bases and J dropped 0 bases, with 14 bases sitting between them. The CDR3 region has the DNA TGTGCCAGCAGCCCAGGTACCATTAACTCTGGAAACACCATATATTTT. Translated, it gives CASSPGTINSGNTIYF.

The V gene is TRBV6-5, the J gene TRBJ2-2; TRBD1 might be the D (7 bases). Germline V gene sequence: CDR1 MNHEY, CDR2 SVGAGI. The CDR3 runs to 16 residues. The V end lost 0 bases, the J end lost 3 bases, and 11 bases lay between the germline ends. This CDR3 is CASSYSTRGDTGELFF. The CDR3 DNA is TGTGCCAGCAGTTACTCTACCAGGGGGGACACCGGGGAGCTGTTTTTT.

This rearrangement joins TRBV18 to TRBJ2-2; possible D gene TRBD1, 5 bases. Germline V gene lookup returns CDR1 KGHSH and CDR2 LQKENI. The CDR3 sequence is 15 residues long. V was shortened by 3 bases and J by 5 bases, with 13 bases between the two germline ends. CDR3 amino acids: CASSPIREGTGELFF. The CDR3 DNA is TGTGCCAGCTCACCCATCAGGGAAGGTACCGGGGAGCTGTTTTTT.

The rearrangement joins TRBV3-1 (or the pseudogene TRBV3-2) to TRBJ2-4; 15 bases are shared with TRBD2. V lost 3 bases and J lost 14; bases outside the gene matches: 5. The CDR3 consists of 14 residues. Germline V gene data show CDR1 as LGHDT and CDR2 as YNNKEL (reference sequence). The CDR3 DNA is TGTGCCAGCAGCCACGGACTAGCGGGGGGGCCGGAGTACTTC. The encoded protein is CASSHGLAGGPEYF.

The chain employs TRBV25-1 and TRBJ2-3; TRBD2 agrees at 14 bases. The ends lost 5 bases at V and 2 bases at J; junction bases unmatched: 3. The germline CDR1 and CDR2 sequences are MGHDK and SYGVNS. CDR3 length: 16 residues. The chain's CDR3 is CASSWTSGGPTDTQYF. Written as DNA, the CDR3 is TGTGCCAGCAGTTGGACTAGCGGGGGGCCCACAGATACGCAGTATTTT.

V and J are TRBV3-1 (or the pseudogene TRBV3-2) and TRBJ2-7; D is possibly TRBD2 (6 bases). The CDR3 extends over 12 amino acids. Germline V lookup: CDR1 LGHDT, CDR2 YNNKEL (reference sequence). The V gene lost 10 bases and the J gene lost 6 bases, with 16 bases spanning the gap. The CDR3 sequence: CATSREVGEQYF. The DNA for the CDR3 is TGTGCCACTTCCAGGGAGGTAGGCGAGCAGTACTTC.

The chain carries TRBV9 and TRBJ2-6, with a weak D call TRBD1 (5 bases). Per the germline V gene, CDR1 is SGDLS and CDR2 is YYNGEE. V was shortened by 3 bases and J by 2 bases, with 9 bases between the two germline ends. The CDR3 runs 15 residues. In nucleotides, the CDR3 is TGTGCCAGCAGCGGCGACAGTCCTGGGGCCAACGTCCTGACTTTC. Protein product: CASSGDSPGANVLTF.

J is TRBJ2-2 and V is TRBV27; TRBD2 matches 11 bases. V lost 9 bases and J lost 5; bases outside the gene matches: 14. The CDR3 totals 17 residues. CDR1 and CDR2 (germline): MNHEY, SMNVEV (reference sequence). The CDR3 sequence is CASKEGTSGIWTGELFF. CDR3 DNA: TGTGCCAGTAAGGAAGGGACTAGCGGAATTTGGACCGGGGAGCTGTTTTTT.

The V gene is TRBV18, the J gene TRBJ1-6; no clear D gene. The V gene's germline CDR1 is KGHSH and CDR2 LQKENI. There are 15 residues in the CDR3. V shed 3 bases and J shed 8 bases, with 14 bases lying between them. In DNA form, the CDR3 reads TGTGCCAGCTCACCCACGGCAGCACGGGATTCACCCCTCCACTTT. Translation: CASSPTAARDSPLHF. The full variable domain, in which reference TRBV18 and TRBJ1-6 provide the parts outside the CDR3, is NAGVMQNPRHLVRRRGQEARLRCSPMKGHSHVYWYRQLPEEGLKFMVYLQKENIIDESGMPKERFSAEFPKEGPSILRIQQVVRGDSAAYFCASSPTAARDSPLHFGNGTRLTVT.

This chain joins TRBV7-2 and TRBJ2-5; D may be TRBD1 (6 bases). This CDR3 comprises 14 residues. The germline gives CDR1 SGHTA, CDR2 FQGNSA. Trimming took off 3 bases at V and 5 bases at J, with 13 bases between the two ends. CDR3 loop: CASSFQGSGETQYF. In nucleotides, the CDR3 is TGTGCCAGCAGCTTTCAGGGGAGTGGGGAGACCCAGTACTTC. The full variable domain, completed using reference TRBV7-2 and TRBJ2-5, is GAGVSQSPSNKVTEKGKDVELRCDPISGHTALYWYRQSLGQGLEFLIYFQGNSAPDKSGLPSDRFSAERTGGSVSTLTIQRTQQEDSAVYLCASSFQGSGETQYFGPGTRLLVL.

The J gene is TRBJ2-2, the V gene TRBV11-2, with a weak D call TRBD2 (6 bases). V lost 0 bases and J lost 5, with 10 bases in between. CDR3 length: 15 amino acids. Germline lookup yields CDR1 SGHAT and CDR2 FQNNGV. The CDR3, as DNA: TGTGCCAGCAGCTTAGATCGCGGAGGGACCGGGGAGCTGTTTTTT. Its translation is CASSLDRGGTGELFF.

V gene TRBV19 combines with J gene TRBJ1-5; D is ambiguous. Germline lookup yields CDR1 LNHDA and CDR2 SQIVND (reference sequence). V shed 1 base and J shed 5 bases, with 6 bases lying between them. The CDR3 is 13 amino acids. CDR3 region: CASSIAGHQPQHF. The CDR3 bases are TGTGCCAGTAGTATAGCCGGTCATCAGCCCCAGCATTTT.

The chain uses TRBV21-1 and TRBJ1-2; the table's D gene call, TRBD1, was not cross checked with the DNA. TRBV21-1 is described as a pseudogene. The CDR3 consists of 14 residues. CDR3 sequence: CASSKGRGAYGYTF. The CDR3 DNA sequence: TGTGCCAGCAGCAAAGGCAGGGGGGCGTATGGCTACACCTTC.

The chain joins TRBV6-5 to TRBJ2-1; TRBD1 matches at 7 bases. CDR1 and CDR2 from the germline V gene are MNHEY and SVGAGI. The V gene end was trimmed by 10 bases and the J gene end by 5 bases; junction bases not matched to a gene: 2. This CDR3 has 11 residues. This CDR3 reads CATGQHNEQFF. CDR3 nucleotides: TGTGCCACGGGACAGCACAATGAGCAGTTCTTC.

This chain connects TRBV10-3 to TRBJ2-7; 8 nucleotides align to TRBD2. The CDR3 contains 16 residues. The V and J ends lost 0 bases and 7 bases, in that order; junction bases with no gene match: 11. Germline V gene lookup returns CDR1 ENHRY and CDR2 SYGVKD. This chain's CDR3 is CAISESRAGGPLEQYF. The CDR3 DNA sequence: TGTGCCATCAGTGAGTCGAGGGCGGGGGGACCTCTAGAGCAGTACTTC.

The chain uses TRBV5-4 and TRBJ2-1; 11 positions match TRBD1. Germline V gives CDR1 SGHNT, CDR2 YYREEE (reference sequence). The CDR3 is made up of 15 amino acids. The V gene end was trimmed by 3 bases and the J gene end by 7 bases; junction bases not matched to a gene: 6. CDR3 region: CASSSGQGAVNEQFF. CDR3 sequence (DNA): TGTGCCAGCAGCTCCGGACAGGGGGCAGTAAATGAGCAGTTCTTC.

The chain has TRBV15 and TRBJ1-6; tentatively, D is TRBD1 (5 bases). Germline V gene lookup returns CDR1 LNHNV and CDR2 YYDKDF (reference sequence). The CDR3 is made up of 13 amino acids. The germline V and J ends were trimmed by 1 base and 7 bases, with 5 bases remaining between them. CDR3 residues: CATSRAGNSPLHF. CDR3 DNA: TGTGCCACCAGCAGAGCAGGGAATTCACCCCTCCACTTT.

The chain combines TRBV5-1 with TRBJ1-1; 7 nucleotides line up with TRBD1. Germline-derived CDR1 and CDR2 are SGHRS and YFSETQ. V lost 7 bases, J lost 7 bases, and 13 bases stayed unmatched. This CDR3 has 14 residues. Here the CDR3 reads CASPDRTGNDEAFF. In DNA form, the CDR3 reads TGCGCCAGCCCCGACCGGACAGGTAACGATGAAGCTTTCTTT.

This rearrangement joins TRBV18 to TRBJ2-5, with D tentatively TRBD2 (6 bases). The CDR3 loop spans 14 amino acids. Deletions cut 3 bases from V and 1 base from J, with 9 bases between. Germline V gene sequence: CDR1 KGHSH, CDR2 LQKENI. CDR3 DNA sequence: TGTGCCAGCTCACCGGACTATACCCAAGAGACCCAGTACTTC. This encodes CASSPDYTQETQYF.

This chain joins TRBV6-2 or TRBV6-3 and TRBJ1-2; D gene uncertain. Looked up from germline, CDR1 is MNHEY and CDR2 is SVGEGT. The CDR3 is 15 amino acids. V dropped 2 bases and J dropped 4 bases, with 14 bases sitting between them. CDR3 in DNA: TGTGCCAGCAGTTACGTACAGAGCCTTGTCTATGGCTACACCTTC. It encodes CASSYVQSLVYGYTF.